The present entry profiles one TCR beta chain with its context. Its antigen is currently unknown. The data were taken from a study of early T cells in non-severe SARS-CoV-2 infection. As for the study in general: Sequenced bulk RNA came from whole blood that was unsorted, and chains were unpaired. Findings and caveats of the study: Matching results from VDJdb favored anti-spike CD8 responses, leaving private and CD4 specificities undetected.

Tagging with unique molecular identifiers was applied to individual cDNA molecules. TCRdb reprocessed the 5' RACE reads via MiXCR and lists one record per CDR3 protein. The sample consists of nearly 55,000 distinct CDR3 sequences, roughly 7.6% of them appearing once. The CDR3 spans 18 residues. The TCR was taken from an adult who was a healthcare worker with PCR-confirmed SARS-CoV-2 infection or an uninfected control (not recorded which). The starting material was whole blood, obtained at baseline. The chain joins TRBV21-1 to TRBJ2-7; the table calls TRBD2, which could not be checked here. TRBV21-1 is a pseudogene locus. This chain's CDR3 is CASSRKAIAGGPLYEQYF. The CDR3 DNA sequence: TGTGCCAGCAGCAGAAAGGCCATAGCGGGAGGGCCTTTGTACGAGCAGTACTTC.